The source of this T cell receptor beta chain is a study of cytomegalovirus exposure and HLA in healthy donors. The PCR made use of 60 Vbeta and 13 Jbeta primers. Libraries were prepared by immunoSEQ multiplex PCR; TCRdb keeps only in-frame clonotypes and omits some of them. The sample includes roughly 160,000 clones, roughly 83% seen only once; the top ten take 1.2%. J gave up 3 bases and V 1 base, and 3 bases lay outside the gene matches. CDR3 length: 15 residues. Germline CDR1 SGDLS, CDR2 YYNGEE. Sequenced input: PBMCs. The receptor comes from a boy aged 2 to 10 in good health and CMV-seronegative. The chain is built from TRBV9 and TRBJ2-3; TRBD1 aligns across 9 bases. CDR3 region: CASSVRQGGTDTQYF. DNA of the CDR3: TGTGCCAGCAGCGTAAGACAGGGGGGTACAGATACGCAGTATTTT.